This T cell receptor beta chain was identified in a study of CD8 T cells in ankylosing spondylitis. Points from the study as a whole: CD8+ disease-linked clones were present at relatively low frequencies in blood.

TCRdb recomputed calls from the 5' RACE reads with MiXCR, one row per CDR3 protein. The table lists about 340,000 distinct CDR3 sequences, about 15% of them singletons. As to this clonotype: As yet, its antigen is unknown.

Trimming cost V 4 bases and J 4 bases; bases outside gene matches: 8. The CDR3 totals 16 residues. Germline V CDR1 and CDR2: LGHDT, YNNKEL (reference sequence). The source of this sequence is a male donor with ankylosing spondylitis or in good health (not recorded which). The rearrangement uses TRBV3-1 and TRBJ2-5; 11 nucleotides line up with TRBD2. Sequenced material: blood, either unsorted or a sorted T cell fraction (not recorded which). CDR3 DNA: TGTGCCAGCAGCCCTATTAGCGGGGGGGCTGGAGAGACCCAGTACTTC. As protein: CASSPISGGAGETQYF.